The 11 T cell receptor beta chains in this list originate from one sample, sequenced in a study of T cell responses to AZD1222 COVID-19 vaccine. Profiling relied on immunoSEQ multiplex PCR, and the TCRdb table lists in-frame clones only, not all of them. In the table there are 130,000 to 150,000 clones, approximately 89% of which are singletons. Sample: peripheral blood, taken 28 days after the second AZD1222 dose. Receptors originate from an adult who received the AZD1222 COVID-19 vaccine.

The gene calls are TRBV29-1 and TRBJ2-7; D not certain. The CDR3 is 12 amino acids. Looked up from germline, CDR1 is SQVTM and CDR2 is ANQGSEA. V lost 6 bases, J lost 3 bases, and 12 bases lay in between. The CDR3 coding sequence is TGCAGCGTCACCGACCCTGGCTACGAGCAGTACTTC. Amino acids: CSVTDPGYEQYF.

V and J are TRBV28 and TRBJ2-1; D is uncertain. CDR1 is MDHEN and CDR2 is SYDVKM in the germline V gene. The CDR3 runs to 14 residues. V was clipped by 1 base and J by 4 bases, with 8 bases between them. CDR3 bases: TGTGCCAGCAGTTTATTGGACCCTTACAATGAGCAGTTCTTC. Amino acids: CASSLLDPYNEQFF.

The chain has TRBV29-1 and TRBJ1-2; D might be TRBD1 (6 bases). The CDR3 is made up of 13 amino acids. Trimming stripped 7 bases from V and 4 bases from J, with 16 bases between. Germline loops: CDR1 SQVTM, CDR2 ANQGSEA. CDR3 bases: TGCAGCGCTAGACCGGGGGGCGGCTATGGCTACACCTTC. It translates to CSARPGGGYGYTF.

This rearrangement joins TRBV6-2 or TRBV6-3 to TRBJ1-1; TRBD1 matches at 7 bases. V lost 6 bases, J lost 6 bases, and 7 bases stayed unmatched. Germline values: CDR1 MNHEY, CDR2 SVGEGT. The CDR3 loop spans 13 amino acids. CDR3 in amino acids: CASSLQGRAEAFF. The CDR3 bases are TGTGCCAGCAGCCTACAGGGGAGGGCTGAAGCTTTCTTT.

The chain uses TRBV7-3 and TRBJ2-3; 12 positions match TRBD2. The V gene's germline CDR1 is SGHTA and CDR2 FQGTGA. The CDR3 is 15 residues long. V lost 8 bases and J lost 0; bases outside the gene matches: 3. The CDR3 sequence: CASGTSGLSTDTQYF. CDR3 bases: TGTGCCAGCGGGACTAGCGGGCTTAGCACAGATACGCAGTATTTT.

J is TRBJ2-1 and V is TRBV27, with D possibly TRBD2 on 5 matching bases. V lost 3 bases, J lost 4 bases, and 25 bases lay in between. CDR1 is MNHEY, CDR2 SMNVEV, per germline (reference sequence). The CDR3 spans 19 residues. As DNA, the CDR3 is TGTGCCAGCAGTTTGGGTGAGGGTGTCGCCGGCATGGGGTACAATGAGCAGTTCTTC. As protein: CASSLGEGVAGMGYNEQFF.

The chain carries TRBV3-1 (or the pseudogene TRBV3-2) and TRBJ1-1; TRBD1 aligns across 7 bases. This CDR3 spans 15 amino acids. Germline CDR1 LGHDT, CDR2 YNNKEL (reference sequence). V lost 4 bases to trimming and J lost 0 bases; unmatched junction nucleotides: 5. For the CDR3, the DNA is TGTGCCAGCAGCCCTGCGGACAGGTTGAACACTGAAGCTTTCTTT. Its protein is CASSPADRLNTEAFF.

The chain links TRBV18 to TRBJ1-2; the match to TRBD1 covers 7 bases. The J segment lost 6 bases and the V segment lost 3 bases, leaving 4 bases of the junction unmatched. The CDR3 totals 13 residues. Germline V gene sequence: CDR1 KGHSH, CDR2 LQKENI. The CDR3 DNA reads TGTGCCAGCTCACCCTTGGGACAGCATGGCTACACCTTC. It encodes CASSPLGQHGYTF.

The CDR3 sequence: CASSRGAAGELFF. In DNA form, the CDR3 reads TGTGCCAGCAGCCGTGGGGCAGCCGGGGAGCTGTTTTTT. The chain couples TRBV7-8 to TRBJ2-2, with TRBD1 as a possible D gene (5 bases). CDR1 is SGHVS, CDR2 FQNEAQ, per germline. The length of the CDR3 is 13 residues. The V end was cut by 5 bases, the J end by 6 bases, with 10 bases between. Using reference TRBV7-8 and TRBJ2-2 for the parts outside the CDR3, the full variable domain is GAGVSQSPRYKVAKRGQDVALRCDPISGHVSLFWYQQALGQGPEFLTYFQNEAQLDKSGLPSDRFFAERPEGSVSTLKIQRTQQEDSAVYLCASSRGAAGELFFGEGSRLTVL.

This rearrangement joins TRBV28 to TRBJ2-4; 7 bases line up with TRBD2. The CDR3 length is 14 residues. Trimming at V came to 7 bases and at J to 8 bases, leaving 11 bases not matched to a gene. CDR1 is MDHEN and CDR2 is SYDVKM in the germline V gene. For the CDR3, the DNA is TGTGCCAGCACCCCCAGGACGGGGGGATACATTCAGTACTTC. Translated: CASTPRTGGYIQYF.

The genes are TRBV3-1 (or the pseudogene TRBV3-2) and TRBJ1-4; D is undetermined. Looked up from germline, CDR1 is LGHDT and CDR2 is YNNKEL (reference sequence). This CDR3 contains 12 residues. With 0 bases removed from V and 7 bases from J, the gap between germline ends came to 3 bases. The DNA of the CDR3 is TGTGCCAGCAGCCAAGATAGTGAAAAACTGTTTTTT. Amino acids: CASSQDSEKLFF.